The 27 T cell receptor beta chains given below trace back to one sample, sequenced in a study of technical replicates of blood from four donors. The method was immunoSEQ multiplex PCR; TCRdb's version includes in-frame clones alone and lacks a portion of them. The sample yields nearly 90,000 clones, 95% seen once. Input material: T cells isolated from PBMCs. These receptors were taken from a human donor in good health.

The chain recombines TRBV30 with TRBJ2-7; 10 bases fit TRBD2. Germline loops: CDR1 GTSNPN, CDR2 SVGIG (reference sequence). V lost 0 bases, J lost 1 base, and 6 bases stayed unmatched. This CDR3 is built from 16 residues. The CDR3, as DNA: TGTGCCTGGAGTGTGTCTAGCGGGAGTGGGTCCTACGAGCAGTACTTC. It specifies CAWSVSSGSGSYEQYF.

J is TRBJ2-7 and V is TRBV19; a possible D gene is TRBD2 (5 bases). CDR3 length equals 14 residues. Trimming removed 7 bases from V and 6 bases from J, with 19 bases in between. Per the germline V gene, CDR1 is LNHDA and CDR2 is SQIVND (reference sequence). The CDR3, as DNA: TGTGCCAGTAACGGACTGGGTAATTCTCGCGAGCAGTACTTC. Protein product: CASNGLGNSREQYF.

DNA of the CDR3: TGTGCCAGCAATACAGAACGGTCCTCAGATACGCAGTATTTT. It yields the protein CASNTERSSDTQYF. V gene TRBV2 combines with J gene TRBJ2-3; D ambiguous. The V end was cut by 7 bases, the J end by 4 bases, with 15 bases between. In germline, CDR1 is SNHLY, CDR2 FYNNEI. The CDR3 runs to 14 residues.

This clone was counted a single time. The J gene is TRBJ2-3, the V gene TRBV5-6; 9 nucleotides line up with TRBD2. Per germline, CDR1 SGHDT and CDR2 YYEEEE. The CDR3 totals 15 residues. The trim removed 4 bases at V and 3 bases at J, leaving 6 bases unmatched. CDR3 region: CASSISGRKTDTQYF. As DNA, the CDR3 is TGTGCCAGCAGCATTAGCGGGAGAAAGACAGATACGCAGTATTTT.

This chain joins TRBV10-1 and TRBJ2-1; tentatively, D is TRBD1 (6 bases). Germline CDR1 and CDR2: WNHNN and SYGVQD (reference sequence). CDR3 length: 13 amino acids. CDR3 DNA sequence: TGCGCTAGTAGACAGGATTCCTACAATGAGCAGTTCTTC. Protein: CASRQDSYNEQFF.

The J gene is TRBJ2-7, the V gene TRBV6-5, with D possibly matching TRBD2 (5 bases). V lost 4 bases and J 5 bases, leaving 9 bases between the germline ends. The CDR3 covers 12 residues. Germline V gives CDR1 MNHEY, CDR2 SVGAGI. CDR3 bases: TGTGCCAGCAGTTCTTTCGGGGACGAGCAGTACTTC. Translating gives CASSSFGDEQYF.

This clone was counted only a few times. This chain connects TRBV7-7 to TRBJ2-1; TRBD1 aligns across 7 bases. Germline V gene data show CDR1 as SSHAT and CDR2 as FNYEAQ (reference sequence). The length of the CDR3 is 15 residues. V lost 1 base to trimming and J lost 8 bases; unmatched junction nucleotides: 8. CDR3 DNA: TGTGCCAGCAGCTTAGGAAGGGGGCTCGGCGATGAGCAGTTCTTC. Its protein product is CASSLGRGLGDEQFF.

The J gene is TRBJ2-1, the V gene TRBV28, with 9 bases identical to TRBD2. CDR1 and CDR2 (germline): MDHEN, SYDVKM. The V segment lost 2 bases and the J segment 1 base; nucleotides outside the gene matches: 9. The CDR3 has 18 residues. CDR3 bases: TGTGCCAGCAGTTTACTTGGTGCGGGAGGGGGGTCCTACAATGAGCAGTTCTTC. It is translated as CASSLLGAGGGSYNEQFF.

The CDR3 loop is CASARTGASTDTQYF. The CDR3 DNA follows: TGTGCCTCAGCACGCACAGGGGCTAGCACAGATACGCAGTATTTT. The V and J genes are TRBV30 and TRBJ2-3, with 7 bases identical to TRBD1. The CDR3 sequence is 15 residues long. The V and J ends lost 7 bases and 0 bases, in that order; junction bases with no gene match: 10. Germline V gene data show CDR1 as GTSNPN and CDR2 as SVGIG (reference sequence).

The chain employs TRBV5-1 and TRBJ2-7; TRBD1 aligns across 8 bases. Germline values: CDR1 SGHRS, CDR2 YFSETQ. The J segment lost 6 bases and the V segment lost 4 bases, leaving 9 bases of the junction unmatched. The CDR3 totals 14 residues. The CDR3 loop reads CASSHEQGVSEQYF. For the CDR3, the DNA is TGCGCCAGCAGCCACGAACAGGGGGTGAGCGAGCAGTACTTC. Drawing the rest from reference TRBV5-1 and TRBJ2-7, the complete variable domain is KAGVTQTPRYLIKTRGQQVTLSCSPISGHRSVSWYQQTPGQGLQFLFEYFSETQRNKGNFPGRFSGRQFSNSRSEMNVSTLELGDSALYLCASSHEQGVSEQYFGPGTRLTVT.

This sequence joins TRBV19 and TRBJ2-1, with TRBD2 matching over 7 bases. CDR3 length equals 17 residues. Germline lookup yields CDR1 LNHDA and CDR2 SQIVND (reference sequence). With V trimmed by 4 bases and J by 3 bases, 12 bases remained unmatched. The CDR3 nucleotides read TGTGCCAGTAGTACTCATCGGGACTACTCCATCTACAATGAGCAGTTCTTC. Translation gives CASSTHRDYSIYNEQFF.

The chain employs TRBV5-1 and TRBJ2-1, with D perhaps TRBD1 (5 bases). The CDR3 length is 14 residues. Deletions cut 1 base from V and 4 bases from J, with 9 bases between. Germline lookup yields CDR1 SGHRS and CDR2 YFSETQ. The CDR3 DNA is TGCGCCAGCAGCTTGTTCAGGGCGTACAATGAGCAGTTCTTC. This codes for CASSLFRAYNEQFF.

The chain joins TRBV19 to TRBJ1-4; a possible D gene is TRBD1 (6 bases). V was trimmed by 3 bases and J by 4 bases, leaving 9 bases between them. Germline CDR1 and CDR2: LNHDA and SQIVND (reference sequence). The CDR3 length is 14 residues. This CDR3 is CASSIRTVNEKLFF. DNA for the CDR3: TGTGCCAGTAGTATTCGGACAGTTAATGAAAAACTGTTTTTT.

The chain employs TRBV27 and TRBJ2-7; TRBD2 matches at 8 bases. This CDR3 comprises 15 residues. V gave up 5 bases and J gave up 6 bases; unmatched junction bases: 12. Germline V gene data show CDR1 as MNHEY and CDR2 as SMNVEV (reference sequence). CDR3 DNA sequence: TGTGCCAGCAGTCCACTAGCGGCAAACACACCCGAGCAGTACTTC. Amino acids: CASSPLAANTPEQYF.

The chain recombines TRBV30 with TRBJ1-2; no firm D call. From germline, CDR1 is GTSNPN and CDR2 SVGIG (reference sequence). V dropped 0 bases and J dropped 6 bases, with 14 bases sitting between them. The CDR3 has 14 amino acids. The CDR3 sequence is CAWSVNPSTNGYTF. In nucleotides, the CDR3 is TGTGCCTGGAGTGTAAACCCCTCGACAAATGGCTACACCTTC.

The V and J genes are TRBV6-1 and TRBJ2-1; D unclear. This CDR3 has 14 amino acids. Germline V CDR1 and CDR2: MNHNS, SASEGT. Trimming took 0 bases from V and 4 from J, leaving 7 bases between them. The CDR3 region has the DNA TGTGCCAGCAGTGAAGCGGTGAGATACAATGAGCAGTTCTTC. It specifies CASSEAVRYNEQFF.

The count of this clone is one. For the CDR3, the DNA is TGTGCCAGCAGCCAACTACAGGTTGTTGAAAAACTGTTTTTT. It codes for CASSQLQVVEKLFF. The gene calls are TRBV4-2 and TRBJ1-4; weak D call: TRBD1 (5 bases). This CDR3 contains 14 residues. Trimming left V 2 bases short and J 7 bases short, with 11 bases between. The germline V gene encodes CDR1 LGHNA and CDR2 YNFKEQ.

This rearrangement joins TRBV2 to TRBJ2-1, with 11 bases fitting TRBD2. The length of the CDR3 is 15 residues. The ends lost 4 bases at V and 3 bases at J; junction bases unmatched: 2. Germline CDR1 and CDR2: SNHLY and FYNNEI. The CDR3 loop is CASSATSGSYNEQFF. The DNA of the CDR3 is TGTGCCAGCAGTGCTACTAGCGGGAGCTACAATGAGCAGTTCTTC.

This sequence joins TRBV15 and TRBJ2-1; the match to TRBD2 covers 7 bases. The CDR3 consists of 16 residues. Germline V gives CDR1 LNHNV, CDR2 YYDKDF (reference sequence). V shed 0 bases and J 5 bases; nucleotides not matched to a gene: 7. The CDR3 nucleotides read TGTGCCACCAGCAGAGATGGGGAGGGTACGGACAATGAGCAGTTCTTC. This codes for CATSRDGEGTDNEQFF.

The CDR3, as DNA: TGCGCCAGCAGCTCGACAGGGGGAAACAAAGAAGCTTTCTTT. It translates to CASSSTGGNKEAFF. The rearrangement links TRBV5-1 to TRBJ1-1, with 9 bases fitting TRBD1. Unmatched junction bases numbered 8, after V lost 3 bases and J lost 8 bases. Germline V gene lookup returns CDR1 SGHRS and CDR2 YFSETQ. The CDR3 has 14 amino acids. The full variable domain, with the rest looked up from reference TRBV5-1 and TRBJ1-1, is KAGVTQTPRYLIKTRGQQVTLSCSPISGHRSVSWYQQTPGQGLQFLFEYFSETQRNKGNFPGRFSGRQFSNSRSEMNVSTLELGDSALYLCASSSTGGNKEAFFGQGTRLTVV.

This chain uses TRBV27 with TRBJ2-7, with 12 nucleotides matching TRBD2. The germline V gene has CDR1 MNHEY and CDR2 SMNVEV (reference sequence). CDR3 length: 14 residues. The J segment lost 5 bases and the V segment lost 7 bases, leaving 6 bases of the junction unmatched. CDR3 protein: CASTRRLAGDEQYF. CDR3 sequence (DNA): TGTGCCAGCACCCGAAGACTAGCGGGAGACGAGCAGTACTTC.

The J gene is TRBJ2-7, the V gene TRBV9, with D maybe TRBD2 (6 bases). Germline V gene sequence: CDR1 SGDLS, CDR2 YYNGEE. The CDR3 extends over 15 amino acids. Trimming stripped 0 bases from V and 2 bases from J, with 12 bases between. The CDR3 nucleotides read TGTGCCAGCAGCGTAGCGGCGGGAACGACCTACGAGCAGTACTTC. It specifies CASSVAAGTTYEQYF.

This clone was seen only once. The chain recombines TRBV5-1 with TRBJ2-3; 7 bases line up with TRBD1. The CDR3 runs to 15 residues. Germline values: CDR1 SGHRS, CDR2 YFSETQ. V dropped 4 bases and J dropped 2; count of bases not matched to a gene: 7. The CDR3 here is CASSLDRDPTDTQYF. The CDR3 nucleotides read TGCGCCAGCAGCCTTGACAGGGACCCCACAGATACGCAGTATTTT.

The CDR3 loop is CASSVGLSTNYGYTF. For the CDR3, the DNA is TGTGCCAGCAGCGTAGGCCTCAGTACTAACTATGGCTACACCTTC. The chain has TRBV9 and TRBJ1-2; D uncertain. The CDR3 length is 15 residues. V lost 0 bases and J lost 0, with 9 bases in between. CDR1 is SGDLS and CDR2 is YYNGEE in the germline V gene.

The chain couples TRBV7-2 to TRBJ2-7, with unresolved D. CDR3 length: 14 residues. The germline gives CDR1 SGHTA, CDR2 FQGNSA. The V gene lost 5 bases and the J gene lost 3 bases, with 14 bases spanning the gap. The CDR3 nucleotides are TGTGCCAGCAGCCCTAACTACAAATTCTACGAGCAGTACTTC. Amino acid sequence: CASSPNYKFYEQYF.

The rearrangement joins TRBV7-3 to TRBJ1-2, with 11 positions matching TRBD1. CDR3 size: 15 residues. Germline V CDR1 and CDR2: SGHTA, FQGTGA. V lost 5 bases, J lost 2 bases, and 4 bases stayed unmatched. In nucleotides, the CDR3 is TGTGCCAGCAGCCCCGGGACAGGGGGAAACTATGGCTACACCTTC. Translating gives CASSPGTGGNYGYTF.

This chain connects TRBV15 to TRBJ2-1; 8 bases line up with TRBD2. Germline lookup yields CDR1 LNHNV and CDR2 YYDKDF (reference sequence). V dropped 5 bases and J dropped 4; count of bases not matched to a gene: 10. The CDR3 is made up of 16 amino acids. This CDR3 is CATSGELAAKYNEQFF. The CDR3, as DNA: TGTGCCACCAGCGGGGAACTAGCGGCCAAGTACAATGAGCAGTTCTTC.